This record covers a single T cell receptor (beta chain). These data originate in a study of blood T cell repertoires in COVID-19. As handled by the study authors: Using reference gene primer amplification, nucleated cell counts were estimated. This table comes from immunoSEQ multiplex PCR, and its TCRdb copy is limited to in-frame clones, with some not included. V and J calls and clone size are those listed in that table; D and trimming were worked out from the DNA. Of approximately 230,000 clones in the sample, 88% were seen once. The V gene's germline CDR1 is SGHTA and CDR2 FQGNSA. Trimming took 5 bases from V and 6 from J, leaving 19 bases between them. This CDR3 is built from 15 residues.

Sequences were obtained from peripheral blood. The V gene is TRBV7-2, the J gene TRBJ1-2; D uncertain. The receptor comes from a man older than 75 with acute or convalescent COVID-19. The CDR3 region is CASSPGRAAMNGYTF. In DNA form, the CDR3 reads TGTGCCAGCAGCCCCGGGAGGGCGGCGATGAATGGCTACACCTTC.